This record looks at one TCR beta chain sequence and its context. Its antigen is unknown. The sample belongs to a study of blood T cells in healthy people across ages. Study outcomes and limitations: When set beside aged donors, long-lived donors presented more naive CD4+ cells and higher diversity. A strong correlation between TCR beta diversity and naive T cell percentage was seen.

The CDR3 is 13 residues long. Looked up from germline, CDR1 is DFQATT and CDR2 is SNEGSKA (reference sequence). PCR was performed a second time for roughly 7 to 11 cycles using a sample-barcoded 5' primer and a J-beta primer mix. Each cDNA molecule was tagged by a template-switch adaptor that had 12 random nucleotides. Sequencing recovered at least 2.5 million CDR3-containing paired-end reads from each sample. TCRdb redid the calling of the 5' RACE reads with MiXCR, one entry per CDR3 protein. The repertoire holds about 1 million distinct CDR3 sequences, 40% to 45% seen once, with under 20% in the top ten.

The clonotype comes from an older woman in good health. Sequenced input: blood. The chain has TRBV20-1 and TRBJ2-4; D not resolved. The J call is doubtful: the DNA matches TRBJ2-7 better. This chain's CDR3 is CSASFYQYNEQYF. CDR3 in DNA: TGCAGTGCTAGCTTTTATCAGTATAACGAGCAGTACTTC.